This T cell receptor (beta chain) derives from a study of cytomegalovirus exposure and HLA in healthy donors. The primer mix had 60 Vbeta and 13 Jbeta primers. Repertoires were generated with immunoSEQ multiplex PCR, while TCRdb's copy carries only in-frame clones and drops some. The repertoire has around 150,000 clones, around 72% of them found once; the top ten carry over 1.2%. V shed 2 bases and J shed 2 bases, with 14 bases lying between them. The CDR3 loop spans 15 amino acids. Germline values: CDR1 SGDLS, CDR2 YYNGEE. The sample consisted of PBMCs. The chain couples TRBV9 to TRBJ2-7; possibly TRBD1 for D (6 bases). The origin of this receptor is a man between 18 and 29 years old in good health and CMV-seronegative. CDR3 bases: TGTGCCAGCAGCGTCGTCCCGACAGGAGCCTACGAGCAGTACTTC. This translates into CASSVVPTGAYEQYF.